What follows describes a single TCR beta chain. The sample comes from a study of shared clonotypes between healthy human individuals. Germline lookup yields CDR1 SGHRS and CDR2 YFSETQ. Trimming at V came to 4 bases and at J to 1 base, leaving 3 bases not matched to a gene. The CDR3 extends over 16 amino acids. Sequencing used immunoSEQ multiplex PCR; TCRdb keeps in-frame clones, though not all of them. The data contain 490,000 or so clones, around 80% of them singletons. The V gene is TRBV5-1, the J gene TRBJ2-5; TRBD2 agrees at 14 bases. This sequence originates from a woman between 40 and 55 years old in good health. Some clones in this sample may be carry-over from other donors' samples. Source material: PBMCs. CDR3 bases: TGCGCCAGCAGCGAGGGACTAGCGGGGGTCCAAGAGACCCAGTACTTC. Protein: CASSEGLAGVQETQYF.